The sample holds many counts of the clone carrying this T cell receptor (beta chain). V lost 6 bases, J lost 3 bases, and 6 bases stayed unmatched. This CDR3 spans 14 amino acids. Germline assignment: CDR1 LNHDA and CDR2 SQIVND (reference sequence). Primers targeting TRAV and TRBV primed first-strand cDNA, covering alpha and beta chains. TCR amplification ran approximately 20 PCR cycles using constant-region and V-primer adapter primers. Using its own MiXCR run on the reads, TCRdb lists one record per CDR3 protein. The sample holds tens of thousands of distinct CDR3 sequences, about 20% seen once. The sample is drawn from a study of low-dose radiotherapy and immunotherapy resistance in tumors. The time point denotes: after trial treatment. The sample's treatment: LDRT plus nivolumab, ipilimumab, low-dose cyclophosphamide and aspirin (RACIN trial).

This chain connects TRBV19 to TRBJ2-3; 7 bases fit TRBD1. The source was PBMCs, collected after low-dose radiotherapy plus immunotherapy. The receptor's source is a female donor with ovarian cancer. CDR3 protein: CASRGVTGTDTQYF. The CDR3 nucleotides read TGTGCCAGTAGGGGGGTGACAGGGACAGATACGCAGTATTTT. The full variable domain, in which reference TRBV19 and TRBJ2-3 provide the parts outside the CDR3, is DGGITQSPKYLFRKEGQNVTLSCEQNLNHDAMYWYRQDPGQGLRLIYYSQIVNDFQKGDIAEGYSVSREKKESFPLTVTSAQKNPTAFYLCASRGVTGTDTQYFGPGTRLTVL.